Below are 16 T cell receptor beta chains sequenced from a single sample in a study of blood T cell repertoires in COVID-19. Assay: immunoSEQ multiplex PCR; the TCRdb copy retains only in-frame clones and omits some. The sample holds roughly 230,000 clones; approximately 77% are singletons and the top ten take around 3.5%. The sequencing sample was made of peripheral blood. These receptors came from a woman of 80 years or more with acute or convalescent COVID-19.

The chain joins TRBV2 to TRBJ2-5; 11 bases align to TRBD2. The CDR3 is 13 amino acids. Per the germline V gene, CDR1 is SNHLY and CDR2 is FYNNEI. J gave up 4 bases and V 8 bases, and 3 bases lay outside the gene matches. In DNA, the CDR3 is TGTGCCAGCCTAACTAGCGGGGGAGAGACCCAGTACTTC. This translates into CASLTSGGETQYF.

This chain uses TRBV2 with TRBJ1-5; no reliable D call. V was pared by 4 bases and J by 0 bases, with 10 bases between. The CDR3 runs to 15 residues. Germline V gene sequence: CDR1 SNHLY, CDR2 FYNNEI. Here the CDR3 reads CASSGTVFSNQPQHF. The CDR3, as DNA: TGTGCCAGCAGTGGCACAGTCTTTAGCAATCAGCCCCAGCATTTT.

The V and J genes are TRBV19 and TRBJ1-3, with no clear D. This CDR3 has 15 residues. V lost 3 bases and J 1 base, leaving 10 bases between the germline ends. CDR1 is LNHDA, CDR2 SQIVND, per germline (reference sequence). The CDR3 nucleotides are TGTGCCAGTAGTATTAACGGGGATTCTGGAAACACCATATATTTT. Amino acids: CASSINGDSGNTIYF.

V usage is TRBV5-6 and J usage is TRBJ2-1; D possibly corresponds to TRBD2 (6 bases). The CDR3 extends over 17 amino acids. CDR1 is SGHDT, CDR2 YYEEEE, per germline. Trimming cost V 5 bases and J 2 bases, with 20 bases left between them. The CDR3 nucleotides read TGTGCCAGCAGTCCTACGTTTGGGGGGAGCACCTACAATGAGCAGTTCTTC. Protein sequence: CASSPTFGGSTYNEQFF.

V and J are TRBV21-1 and TRBJ1-5; TRBD1, the D gene given by the table, was not confirmed from the DNA. TRBV21-1 is recorded as a pseudogene. This CDR3 has 15 residues. The CDR3 sequence: CASSVRRQVGQPQHF. The CDR3 region has the DNA TGTGCCAGCAGTGTCAGACGGCAGGTTGGGCAGCCCCAGCATTTT.

This clone was seen repeatedly, ten times or more. The sample carries other DNA sequences with the same CDR3. The chain employs TRBV7-8 and TRBJ2-2; tentative D call: TRBD2 (5 bases). Germline V gene data show CDR1 as SGHVS and CDR2 as FQNEAQ. The length of the CDR3 is 15 residues. V was clipped by 1 base and J by 0 bases, with 6 bases between them. The CDR3 nucleotides are TGTGCCAGCAGCTTAGTTAGCGCGAACACCGGGGAGCTGTTTTTT. It encodes CASSLVSANTGELFF.

The chain is built from TRBV5-4 and TRBJ1-1, with D tentatively TRBD1 (5 bases). Trimming took 3 bases from V and 1 from J, leaving 10 bases between them. From germline, CDR1 is SGHNT and CDR2 YYREEE (reference sequence). This CDR3 comprises 14 residues. The CDR3 bases are TGTGCCAGCAGCTCGGGGGTCGGGAACACTGAAGCTTTCTTT. Protein product: CASSSGVGNTEAFF.

The CDR3 DNA is TGTGCCAGCAGTGTTTGGGCCATCAACTATGGCTACACCTTC. It yields the protein CASSVWAINYGYTF. The chain employs TRBV2 and TRBJ1-2; D gene uncertain. CDR3 size: 14 residues. Per germline, CDR1 SNHLY and CDR2 FYNNEI. The V gene lost 4 bases and the J gene lost 2 bases, with 11 bases spanning the gap.

The chain links TRBV5-6 to TRBJ1-2; D not resolved. V was trimmed by 1 base and J by 0 bases, leaving 16 bases between them. This CDR3 region has 17 residues. Germline CDR1 and CDR2: SGHDT and YYEEEE. The chain's CDR3 is CASSLFHSMEANYGYTF. The CDR3 DNA follows: TGTGCCAGCAGCTTGTTCCACAGTATGGAAGCTAACTATGGCTACACCTTC.

The chain is built from TRBV7-9 and TRBJ1-2; D is perhaps TRBD1 (6 bases). Germline V gene data show CDR1 as SEHNR and CDR2 as FQNEAQ (reference sequence). Trimming took 5 bases from V and 5 from J, leaving 12 bases between them. The CDR3 length is 13 residues. The CDR3 loop reads CASSLGTIYGYTF. DNA for the CDR3: TGTGCCAGCAGCCTCGGGACAATTTATGGCTACACCTTC. The whole variable domain, remainder taken from reference TRBV7-9 and TRBJ1-2, is DTGVSQNPRHKITKRGQNVTFRCDPISEHNRLYWYRQTLGQGPEFLTYFQNEAQLEKSRLLSDRFSAERPKGSFSTLEIQRTEQGDSAMYLCASSLGTIYGYTFGSGTRLTVV.

This clone was counted only a few times. CDR3 DNA sequence: TGTGCCAGCAGGATGACAGGGGGTGGTGGAGAAAAACTGTTTTTT. It encodes CASRMTGGGGEKLFF. The chain combines TRBV6-5 with TRBJ1-4; 9 bases match TRBD1. The germline gives CDR1 MNHEY, CDR2 SVGAGI. V lost 6 bases to trimming and J lost 8 bases; unmatched junction nucleotides: 10. The CDR3 has 15 residues.

The chain uses TRBV5-4 and TRBJ1-4, with D possibly TRBD1 on 6 matching bases. The CDR3 covers 15 residues. V was pared by 4 bases and J by 5 bases, with 15 bases between. Germline V gene sequence: CDR1 SGHNT, CDR2 YYREEE (reference sequence). The CDR3 reads CASSPSTGLNEKLFF. CDR3 bases: TGTGCCAGCAGCCCATCAACAGGGCTGAATGAAAAACTGTTTTTT.

The rearrangement links TRBV5-1 to TRBJ1-1; no clear D. CDR3 size: 14 residues. Germline assignment: CDR1 SGHRS and CDR2 YFSETQ. V lost 5 bases to trimming and J lost 1 base, with 12 bases between them. In DNA form, the CDR3 reads TGCGCCAGCAGGGCAGAACGTCGGAACACTGAAGCTTTCTTT. Translating it yields CASRAERRNTEAFF.

The chain recombines TRBV7-8 with TRBJ2-1; D unclear. The length of the CDR3 is 13 residues. Trimming stripped 5 bases from V and 6 bases from J, with 11 bases between. Germline V CDR1 and CDR2: SGHVS, FQNEAQ. The CDR3: CASSPLSRNEQFF. CDR3 coding DNA: TGTGCCAGCAGCCCCTTGTCCCGCAATGAGCAGTTCTTC.

The chain combines TRBV19 with TRBJ1-1; D call uncertain. This CDR3 contains 14 residues. Trimming removed 5 bases at V and 4 bases at J, with 14 bases between. The germline V gene has CDR1 LNHDA and CDR2 SQIVND (reference sequence). Here the CDR3 reads CASSGGQVGTEAFF. As DNA, the CDR3 is TGTGCCAGTAGTGGAGGGCAGGTTGGCACTGAAGCTTTCTTT.

The chain couples TRBV11-3 to TRBJ2-1, with D possibly TRBD2 on 6 matching bases. This CDR3 contains 15 residues. With 4 bases removed from V and 5 bases from J, the gap between germline ends came to 15 bases. Germline CDR1 is SGHNT and CDR2 is YENEEA. The CDR3 sequence is CASSSDGWGDNEQFF. Here the CDR3 DNA reads TGTGCCAGCAGCTCCGACGGGTGGGGGGACAATGAGCAGTTCTTC.